A single sample is the source of the 30 T cell receptor beta chains below, sequenced in a study of identical twins. Each CDR3 protein is one row after TCRdb ran MiXCR on the 5' RACE reads. The sample shows 1.5 million to 2 million distinct CDR3 sequences, roughly a third of them seen only once. Source material: cord blood. These receptors were collected from a newborn girl in good health.

The chain joins TRBV25-1 to TRBJ1-2, with D uncertain. Trimming removed 3 bases from V and 4 bases from J, with 12 bases in between. The length of the CDR3 is 14 residues. Germline CDR1 reads MGHDK; CDR2 reads SYGVNS. DNA for the CDR3: TGTGCCAGCAGTGAGGCAGGAAAGGTCTATGGCTACACCTTC. As protein: CASSEAGKVYGYTF.

The rearrangement joins TRBV6-5 to TRBJ2-7; D is perhaps TRBD1 (7 bases). Deletions cut 6 bases from V and 7 bases from J, with 25 bases between. The CDR3 has 16 residues. Germline lookup yields CDR1 MNHEY and CDR2 SVGAGI. The CDR3: CASSPRAGQTYNEQYF. For the CDR3, the DNA is TGTGCCAGCAGCCCCCGGGCGGGACAGACGTACAATGAGCAGTACTTC.

Ten or more counts support this clonotype. The rearrangement links TRBV12-3 or TRBV12-4 to TRBJ2-2; D gene unclear. The CDR3 is 13 amino acids. Trimming took off 2 bases at V and 1 base at J, with 2 bases between the two ends. Here the CDR3 reads CASSLQNTGELFF. The CDR3 bases are TGTGCCAGCAGTTTACAGAACACCGGGGAGCTGTTTTTT.

This clonotype was detected once. V gene TRBV20-1 combines with J gene TRBJ1-5; D not certain. The CDR3 covers 15 residues. V lost 0 bases and J 7 bases, leaving 16 bases between the germline ends. CDR1 is DFQATT and CDR2 is SNEGSKA in the germline V gene (reference sequence). The CDR3 spells CSARDHGPSEQPQHF. The CDR3 nucleotides are TGCAGTGCTAGAGATCACGGCCCGTCGGAACAGCCCCAGCATTTT.

This chain links TRBV28 with TRBJ1-2, with D perhaps matching TRBD1 (5 bases). The V and J ends lost 2 bases and 7 bases respectively, with 14 bases between them. This CDR3 region has 14 residues. In germline, CDR1 is MDHEN, CDR2 SYDVKM. This CDR3 reads CASSLRVEGSGYTF. For the CDR3, the DNA is TGTGCCAGCAGTTTAAGGGTGGAGGGGTCTGGCTACACCTTC.

This clonotype was seen a handful of times. This chain uses TRBV11-2 with TRBJ2-1, with 7 bases lining up with TRBD2. This CDR3 has 18 amino acids. CDR1 SGHAT and CDR2 FQNNGV come from the germline V gene. The ends lost 6 bases at V and 5 bases at J; junction bases unmatched: 19. CDR3 nucleotide sequence: TGTGCCAGCAGTGCTTTTCCGTCTCAAGGGCTAGCGGACAATGAGCAGTTCTTC. Amino acid sequence: CASSAFPSQGLADNEQFF.

This chain joins TRBV6-2 or TRBV6-3 and TRBJ2-1; D is ambiguous. Trimming took off 6 bases at V and 9 bases at J, with 12 bases between the two ends. CDR1 is MNHEY and CDR2 is SVGEGT in the germline V gene. CDR3 size: 12 residues. In nucleotides, the CDR3 is TGTGCCAGCAGGGACCTTTCAGTTGAGCAGTTCTTC. Amino acids: CASRDLSVEQFF.

This clonotype was detected only once. The V and J genes are TRBV5-1 and TRBJ2-5; TRBD2 aligns across 12 bases. CDR1 is SGHRS, CDR2 YFSETQ, per germline. The V and J ends lost 6 bases and 11 bases, in that order; junction bases with no gene match: 11. This CDR3 comprises 14 residues. The CDR3 sequence is CASNLAGGPNEQYF. CDR3 DNA sequence: TGCGCCAGCAACCTAGCGGGGGGGCCCAATGAGCAGTACTTC.

This clonotype has just a few counts. The chain combines TRBV5-1 with TRBJ2-7; 8 bases are a match to TRBD1. The J segment lost 1 base and the V segment lost 4 bases, leaving 10 bases of the junction unmatched. Germline V gene sequence: CDR1 SGHRS, CDR2 YFSETQ. The CDR3 contains 16 residues. The CDR3 DNA follows: TGCGCCAGCAGCGCCGCCACAGGGGGTAAATCCTACGAGCAGTACTTC. It yields the protein CASSAATGGKSYEQYF.

DNA for the CDR3: TGTGCCATCAGTGAGTCCGTCGACAGGCCCGGTAATGAGCAGTTCTTC. It encodes CAISESVDRPGNEQFF. The chain is built from TRBV10-3 and TRBJ2-1; possibly TRBD1 for D (6 bases). Germline assignment: CDR1 ENHRY and CDR2 SYGVKD. V was clipped by 0 bases and J by 7 bases, with 16 bases between them. The CDR3 sequence is 16 residues long.

The chain couples TRBV15 to TRBJ1-4; TRBD1 matches at 8 bases. V lost 4 bases, J lost 2 bases, and 6 bases stayed unmatched. This CDR3 has 16 amino acids. From germline, CDR1 is LNHNV and CDR2 YYDKDF (reference sequence). Written as DNA, the CDR3 is TGTGCCACCAGCACAAACCGACAGGGGACTAATGAAAAACTGTTTTTT. It codes for CATSTNRQGTNEKLFF.

This clonotype appeared a few times. The chain links TRBV7-2 to TRBJ1-5; no definite D call. The V and J ends lost 4 bases and 5 bases respectively, with 6 bases between them. The CDR3 length is 12 residues. The germline gives CDR1 SGHTA, CDR2 FQGNSA. The CDR3 is CASSSFDQPQHF. As DNA, the CDR3 is TGTGCCAGCAGCTCCTTCGATCAGCCCCAGCATTTT.

To note about this clonotype: A much bigger clone sits one base away, suggesting this may be a read error. The DNA for the CDR3 is TGTGCCTGCAGTACATACAGGGGGCGATTCGAGCAGTACTTC. Translation gives CACSTYRGRFEQYF. J is TRBJ2-7 and V is TRBV25-1; TRBD1 aligns across 9 bases. This CDR3 contains 14 residues. Germline loops: CDR1 MGHDK, CDR2 SYGVNS.

V and J are TRBV28 and TRBJ2-7; D ambiguous. The CDR3 extends over 10 amino acids. Germline V gene sequence: CDR1 MDHEN, CDR2 SYDVKM. The germline V and J ends were trimmed by 6 bases and 9 bases, with 9 bases remaining between them. The DNA of the CDR3 is TGTGCCAGCAGCCGCGACGTGCAGTACTTC. Amino acids: CASSRDVQYF.

This clonotype came up many times. This rearrangement joins TRBV7-8 to TRBJ2-7, with 8 bases identical to TRBD2. V trimming: 6 bases; J trimming: 5 bases; junction bases outside the gene matches: 12. This CDR3 region has 15 residues. Germline V gene lookup returns CDR1 SGHVS and CDR2 FQNEAQ. CDR3 coding DNA: TGTGCCAGCAGGCCAAGGGGAGCGGGAGTCCACGAGCAGTACTTC. Translation gives CASRPRGAGVHEQYF.

The J gene is TRBJ2-2, the V gene TRBV20-1; D is unresolved. The V end lost 3 bases, the J end lost 6 bases, and 14 bases lay between the germline ends. This CDR3 comprises 14 residues. Germline CDR1 reads DFQATT; CDR2 reads SNEGSKA (reference sequence). In nucleotides, the CDR3 is TGCAGTGCTAGCACAACCTTTGGGGCCGGGGAGCTGTTTTTT. Its translation is CSASTTFGAGELFF.

V is TRBV3-1 and J is TRBJ2-1; 7 bases line up with TRBD1. V lost 2 bases, J lost 4 bases, and 8 bases stayed unmatched. Per germline, CDR1 LGHDT and CDR2 YNNKEL (reference sequence). The CDR3 length is 16 residues. The CDR3 coding sequence is TGTGCCAGCAGCCAAACTACCGGGACAGCATACAATGAGCAGTTCTTC. This gives the protein CASSQTTGTAYNEQFF.

The chain recombines TRBV5-1 with TRBJ2-1; the match to TRBD2 covers 15 bases. The end of the DNA aligns better with TRBJ2-7, so the J call may be wrong. Germline V gene lookup returns CDR1 SGHRS and CDR2 YFSETQ. This CDR3 comprises 18 residues. CDR3 sequence: CASSLGTSGGAFYNEQYF. CDR3 nucleotides: TGCGCCAGCAGCTTGGGGACTAGCGGGGGGGCCTTCTACAATGAGCAGTACTTC.

This clonotype was found a few times. V and J are TRBV2 and TRBJ2-7; tentative D call: TRBD2 (6 bases). From germline, CDR1 is SNHLY and CDR2 FYNNEI. The CDR3 loop spans 15 amino acids. V was clipped by 1 base and J by 5 bases, with 15 bases between them. The CDR3 region is CASSEERGPSDEQYF. CDR3 in DNA: TGTGCCAGCAGTGAAGAGCGAGGCCCTAGCGACGAGCAGTACTTC.

This clonotype was recorded only once. An end of the junction does not agree with germline; a read error may underlie this. The chain is built from TRBV20-1 and TRBJ1-1, with a weak D call TRBD1 (6 bases). Germline V gene sequence: CDR1 DFQATT, CDR2 SNEGSKA (reference sequence). The CDR3 contains 15 residues. DNA of the CDR3: TGCAGTGCTAGACCAGCAGGACAGTTGAACACTGAAGCTTCCTTT. Residues: CSARPAGQLNTEASF.

The J gene is TRBJ2-1, the V gene TRBV5-6; 8 nucleotides line up with TRBD2. The CDR3 loop spans 17 amino acids. V lost 1 base and J lost 8; bases outside the gene matches: 14. Germline loops: CDR1 SGHDT, CDR2 YYEEEE. This chain's CDR3 is CASSLMAGGTVGDEQFF. The CDR3 DNA sequence: TGTGCCAGCAGCTTGATGGCGGGGGGAACTGTCGGAGATGAGCAGTTCTTC.

The chain has TRBV15 and TRBJ2-4, with 8 bases fitting TRBD1. Trimming removed 5 bases from V and 1 base from J; junction bases left unmatched: 1. The CDR3 totals 14 residues. Germline V lookup: CDR1 LNHNV, CDR2 YYDKDF (reference sequence). The CDR3: CATSGDRAKNIQYF. For the CDR3, the DNA is TGTGCCACCAGCGGGGACAGGGCCAAAAACATTCAGTACTTC.

Only a few counts were recorded for this clonotype. V usage is TRBV10-3 and J usage is TRBJ2-7; possibly TRBD1 for D (5 bases). CDR3 length: 12 amino acids. Trimming stripped 2 bases from V and 7 bases from J, with 9 bases between. Looked up from germline, CDR1 is ENHRY and CDR2 is SYGVKD. The CDR3 nucleotides read TGTGCCATCAGTGAGCCTAGGGGTGAGCAGTACTTC. Its protein product is CAISEPRGEQYF.

Turning to this clonotype: One end of the junction varies from germline; a read error may be responsible. The V call is TRBV28, the J call TRBJ2-3, with 12 bases aligning to TRBD2. Germline V gene sequence: CDR1 MDHEN, CDR2 SYDVKM. CDR3 length: 19 amino acids. CDR3 nucleotide sequence: TGTGCCAGCAGTTTACCCTACCGACCTAGCGGGAGGGGCACAGGTACGCAGTATTTT. This translates into CASSLPYRPSGRGTGTQYF.

This clonotype was seen only a few times. The genes are TRBV15 and TRBJ1-4; D is perhaps TRBD1 (5 bases). CDR3 length equals 18 residues. Trimming took 5 bases from V and 0 from J, leaving 19 bases between them. Germline V gene lookup returns CDR1 LNHNV and CDR2 YYDKDF (reference sequence). The CDR3: CATSRGWSGRATNEKLFF. DNA of the CDR3: TGTGCCACCAGCCGCGGTTGGTCAGGGCGAGCAACTAATGAAAAACTGTTTTTT.

This clonotype was observed a few times. The J gene is TRBJ2-1, the V gene TRBV4-1, with a possible D match to TRBD2 (6 bases). Germline lookup yields CDR1 MGHRA and CDR2 YSYEKL. Trimming stripped 8 bases from V and 8 bases from J, with 22 bases between. The CDR3 loop spans 15 amino acids. The CDR3 loop reads CASRPGMGGIDEQFF. For the CDR3, the DNA is TGCGCCAGCCGCCCTGGCATGGGCGGGATCGATGAGCAGTTCTTC.

This clonotype was detected a few times. The CDR3 loop is CASSPPGLAAYNEQYF. In DNA, the CDR3 is TGTGCCAGCAGTCCTCCGGGACTAGCGGCCTACAATGAGCAGTACTTC. The V and J genes are TRBV12-3 or TRBV12-4 and TRBJ2-5; TRBD2 matches at 11 bases. The CDR3 has 16 residues. V gave up 5 bases and J gave up 11 bases; unmatched junction bases: 16.

The genes are TRBV21-1 and TRBJ2-1; the table's TRBD2 call for D was not verified on the DNA. TRBV21-1 is classified as a pseudogene. The CDR3 has 12 amino acids. CDR3 coding DNA: TGTGCCAGCAGCAAAAAAGGAGGTGAGCAGTTCTTC. Protein product: CASSKKGGEQFF.

The chain is built from TRBV12-3 or TRBV12-4 and TRBJ1-1; D is unresolved. The CDR3 is made up of 14 amino acids. Trimming stripped 4 bases from V and 1 base from J, with 10 bases between. This CDR3 is CASSSSTRNTEAFF. The CDR3 DNA sequence: TGTGCCAGCAGTTCCTCGACAAGGAACACTGAAGCTTTCTTT.

The rearrangement joins TRBV28 to TRBJ2-7; D is perhaps TRBD2 (6 bases). CDR3 length equals 14 residues. In germline, CDR1 is MDHEN, CDR2 SYDVKM. V lost 6 bases and J 2 bases, leaving 14 bases between the germline ends. CDR3 sequence reads: CASRGGTSTYEQYF. The CDR3 DNA follows: TGTGCCAGCAGAGGAGGGACTTCTACCTACGAGCAGTACTTC. Combining the CDR3 with reference TRBV28 and TRBJ2-7 gives the whole variable domain DVKVTQSSRYLVKRTGEKVFLECVQDMDHENMFWYRQDPGLGLRLIYFSYDVKMKEKGDIPEGYSVSREKKERFSLILESASTNQTSMYLCASRGGTSTYEQYFGPGTRLTVT.